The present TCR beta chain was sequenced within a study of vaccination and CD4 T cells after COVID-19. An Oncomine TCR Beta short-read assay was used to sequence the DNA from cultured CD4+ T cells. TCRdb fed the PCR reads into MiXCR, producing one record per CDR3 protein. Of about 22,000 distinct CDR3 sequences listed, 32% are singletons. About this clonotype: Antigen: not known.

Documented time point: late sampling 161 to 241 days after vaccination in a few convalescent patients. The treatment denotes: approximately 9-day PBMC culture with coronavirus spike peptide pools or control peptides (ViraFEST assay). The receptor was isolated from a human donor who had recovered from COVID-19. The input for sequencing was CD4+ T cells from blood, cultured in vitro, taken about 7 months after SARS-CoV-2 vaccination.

The CDR3 reads CASSSSDTQYF. In DNA, the CDR3 is TGTGCCAGCAGCTCATCAGATACGCAGTATTTT. The chain carries TRBV11-3 and TRBJ2-3; D ambiguous. Germline values: CDR1 SGHNT, CDR2 YENEEA. V was trimmed by 4 bases and J by 4 bases, leaving 3 bases between them. The CDR3 totals 11 residues.